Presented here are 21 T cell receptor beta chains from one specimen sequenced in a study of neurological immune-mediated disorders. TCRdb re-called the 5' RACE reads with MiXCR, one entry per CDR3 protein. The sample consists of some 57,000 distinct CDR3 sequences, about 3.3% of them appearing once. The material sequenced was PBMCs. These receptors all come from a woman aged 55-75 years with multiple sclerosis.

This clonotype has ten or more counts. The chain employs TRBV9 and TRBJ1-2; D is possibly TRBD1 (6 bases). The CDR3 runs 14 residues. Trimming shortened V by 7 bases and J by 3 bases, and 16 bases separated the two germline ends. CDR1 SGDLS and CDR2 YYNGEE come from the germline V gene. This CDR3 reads CASVRGQGDYGYTF. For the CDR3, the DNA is TGTGCCAGCGTACGGGGGCAGGGCGACTATGGCTACACCTTC.

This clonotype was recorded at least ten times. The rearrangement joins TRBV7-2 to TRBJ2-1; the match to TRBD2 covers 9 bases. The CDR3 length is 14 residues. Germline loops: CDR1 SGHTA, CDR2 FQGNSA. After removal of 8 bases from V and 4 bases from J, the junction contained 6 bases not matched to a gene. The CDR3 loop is CASAMRGGYNEQFF. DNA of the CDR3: TGTGCCAGCGCCATGCGGGGGGGATACAATGAGCAGTTCTTC.

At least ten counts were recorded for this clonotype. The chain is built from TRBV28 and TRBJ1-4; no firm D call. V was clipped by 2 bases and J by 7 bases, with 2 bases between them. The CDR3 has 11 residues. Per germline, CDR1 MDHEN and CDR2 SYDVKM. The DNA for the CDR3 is TGTGCCAGCAGTTTACGTGAAAAACTGTTTTTT. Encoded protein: CASSLREKLFF.

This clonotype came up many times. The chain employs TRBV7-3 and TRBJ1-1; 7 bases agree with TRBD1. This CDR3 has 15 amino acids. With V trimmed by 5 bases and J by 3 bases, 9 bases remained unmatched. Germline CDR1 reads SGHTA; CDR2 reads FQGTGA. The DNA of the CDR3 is TGTGCCAGCAGCGCTAGAACCACAGGGGACACTGAAGCTTTCTTT. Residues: CASSARTTGDTEAFF.

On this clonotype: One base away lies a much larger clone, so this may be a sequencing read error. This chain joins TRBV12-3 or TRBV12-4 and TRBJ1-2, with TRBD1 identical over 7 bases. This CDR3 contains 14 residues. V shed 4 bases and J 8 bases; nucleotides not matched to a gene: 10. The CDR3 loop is CASSSQKGADGYTF. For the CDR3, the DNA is TGTGCCAGCAGTTCCCAAAAGGGGGCGGACGGCTACACCTTC.

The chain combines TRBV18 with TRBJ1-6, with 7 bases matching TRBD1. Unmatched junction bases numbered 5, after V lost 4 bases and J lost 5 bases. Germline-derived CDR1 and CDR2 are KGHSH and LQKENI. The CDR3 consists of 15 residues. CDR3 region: CASSQGQTDNSPLHF. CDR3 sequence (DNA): TGTGCCAGCTCACAGGGACAGACCGATAATTCACCCCTCCACTTT. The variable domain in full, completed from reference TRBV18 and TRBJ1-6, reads NAGVMQNPRHLVRRRGQEARLRCSPMKGHSHVYWYRQLPEEGLKFMVYLQKENIIDESGMPKERFSAEFPKEGPSILRIQQVVRGDSAAYFCASSQGQTDNSPLHFGNGTRLTVT.

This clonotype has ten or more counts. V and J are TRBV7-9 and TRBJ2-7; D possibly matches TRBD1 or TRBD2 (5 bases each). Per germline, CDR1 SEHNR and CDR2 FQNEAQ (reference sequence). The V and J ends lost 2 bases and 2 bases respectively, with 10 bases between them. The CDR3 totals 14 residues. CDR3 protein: CASSLRDGPYEQYF. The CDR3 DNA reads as TGTGCCAGCAGCTTAAGGGACGGTCCCTACGAGCAGTACTTC.

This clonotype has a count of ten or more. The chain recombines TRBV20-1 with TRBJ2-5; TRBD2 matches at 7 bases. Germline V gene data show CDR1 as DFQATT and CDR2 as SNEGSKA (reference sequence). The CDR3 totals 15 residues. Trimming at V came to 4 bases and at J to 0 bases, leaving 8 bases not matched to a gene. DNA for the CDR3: TGCAGTGCTAACCAGCGGGGATGGTACCAAGAGACCCAGTACTTC. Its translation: CSANQRGWYQETQYF.

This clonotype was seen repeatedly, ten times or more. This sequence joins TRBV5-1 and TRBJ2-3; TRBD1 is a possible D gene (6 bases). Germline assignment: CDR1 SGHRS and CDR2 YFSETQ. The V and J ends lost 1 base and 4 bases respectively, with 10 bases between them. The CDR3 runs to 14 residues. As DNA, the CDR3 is TGCGCCAGCAGCTTGACCTCAGGGGCAGATACGCAGTATTTT. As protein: CASSLTSGADTQYF.

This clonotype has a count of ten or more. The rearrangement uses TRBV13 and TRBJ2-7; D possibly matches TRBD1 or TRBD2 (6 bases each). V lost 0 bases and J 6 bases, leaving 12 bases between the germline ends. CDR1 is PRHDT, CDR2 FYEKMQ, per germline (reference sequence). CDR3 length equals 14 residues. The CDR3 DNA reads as TGTGCCAGCAGCTTAGGCTCCGGGGGCGGCGAGCAGTACTTC. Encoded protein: CASSLGSGGGEQYF.

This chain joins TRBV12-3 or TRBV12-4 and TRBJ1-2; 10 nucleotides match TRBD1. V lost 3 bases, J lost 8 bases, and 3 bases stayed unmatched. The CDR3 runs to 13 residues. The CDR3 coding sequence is TGTGCCAGCAGTTTGACAGGGGGCAGGGGCTACACCTTC. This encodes CASSLTGGRGYTF.

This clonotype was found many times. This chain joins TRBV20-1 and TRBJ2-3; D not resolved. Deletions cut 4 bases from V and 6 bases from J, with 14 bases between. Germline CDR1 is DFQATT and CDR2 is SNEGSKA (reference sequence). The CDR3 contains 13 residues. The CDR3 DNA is TGCAGTGCTATCCCCCACTCGCGGGATACGCAGTATTTT. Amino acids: CSAIPHSRDTQYF.

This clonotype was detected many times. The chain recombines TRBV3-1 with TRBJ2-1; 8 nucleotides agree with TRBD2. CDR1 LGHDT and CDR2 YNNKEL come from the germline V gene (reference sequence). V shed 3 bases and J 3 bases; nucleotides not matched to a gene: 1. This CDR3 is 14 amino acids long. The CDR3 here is CASSHSGGYNEQFF. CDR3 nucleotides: TGTGCCAGCAGCCACAGCGGGGGCTACAATGAGCAGTTCTTC.

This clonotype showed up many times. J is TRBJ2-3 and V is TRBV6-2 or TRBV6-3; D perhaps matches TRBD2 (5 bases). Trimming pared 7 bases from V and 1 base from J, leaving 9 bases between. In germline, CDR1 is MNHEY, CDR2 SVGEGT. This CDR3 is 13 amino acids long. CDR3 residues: CASTLDGTDTQYF. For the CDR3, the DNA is TGTGCCAGCACACTAGACGGCACAGATACGCAGTATTTT.

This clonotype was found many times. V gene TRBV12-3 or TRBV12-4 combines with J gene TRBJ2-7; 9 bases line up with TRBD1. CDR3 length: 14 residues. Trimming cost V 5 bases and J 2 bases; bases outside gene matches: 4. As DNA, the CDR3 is TGTGCCAGCAGTAGGGACAGGGTGGCCTACGAGCAGTACTTC. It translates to CASSRDRVAYEQYF.

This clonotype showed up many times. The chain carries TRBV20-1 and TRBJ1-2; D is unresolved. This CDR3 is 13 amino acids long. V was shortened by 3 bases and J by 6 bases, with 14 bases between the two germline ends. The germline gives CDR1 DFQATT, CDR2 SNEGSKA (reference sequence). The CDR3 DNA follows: TGCAGTGCTAGGACGGGAACGAGAAATGGCTACACCTTC. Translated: CSARTGTRNGYTF.

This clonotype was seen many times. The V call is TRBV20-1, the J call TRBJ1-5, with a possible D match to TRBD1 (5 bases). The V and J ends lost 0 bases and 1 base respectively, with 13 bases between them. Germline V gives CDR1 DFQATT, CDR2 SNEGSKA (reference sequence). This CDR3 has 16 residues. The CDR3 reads CSARELRGMSNQPQHF. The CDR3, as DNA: TGCAGTGCTAGAGAATTGCGGGGCATGAGCAATCAGCCCCAGCATTTT.

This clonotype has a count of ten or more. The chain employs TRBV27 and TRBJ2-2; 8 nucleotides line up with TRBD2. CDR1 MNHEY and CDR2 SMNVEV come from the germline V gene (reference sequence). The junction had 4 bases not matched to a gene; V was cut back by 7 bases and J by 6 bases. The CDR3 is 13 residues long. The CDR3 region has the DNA TGTGCCAGCACGCGGGGGGAAGCCGGGGAGCTGTTTTTT. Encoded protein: CASTRGEAGELFF.

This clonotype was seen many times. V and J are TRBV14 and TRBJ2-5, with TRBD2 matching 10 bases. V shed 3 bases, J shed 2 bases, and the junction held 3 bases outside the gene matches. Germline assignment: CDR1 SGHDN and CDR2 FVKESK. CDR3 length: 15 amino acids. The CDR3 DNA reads TGTGCCAGCAGCCAGGCGGGACTAGCGCAAGAGACCCAGTACTTC. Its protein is CASSQAGLAQETQYF. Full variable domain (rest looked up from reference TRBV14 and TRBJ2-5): EAGVTQFPSHSVIEKGQTVTLRCDPISGHDNLYWYRRVMGKEIKFLLHFVKESKQDESGMPNNRFLAERTGGTYSTLKVQPAELEDSGVYFCASSQAGLAQETQYFGPGTRLLVL.

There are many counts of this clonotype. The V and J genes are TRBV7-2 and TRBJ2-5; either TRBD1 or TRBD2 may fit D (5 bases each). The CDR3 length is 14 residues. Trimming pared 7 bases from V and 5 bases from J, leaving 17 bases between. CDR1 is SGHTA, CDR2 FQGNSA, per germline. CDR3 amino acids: CASTRAGTSETQYF. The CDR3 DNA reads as TGTGCCAGCACCCGGGCCGGGACGAGCGAGACCCAGTACTTC.

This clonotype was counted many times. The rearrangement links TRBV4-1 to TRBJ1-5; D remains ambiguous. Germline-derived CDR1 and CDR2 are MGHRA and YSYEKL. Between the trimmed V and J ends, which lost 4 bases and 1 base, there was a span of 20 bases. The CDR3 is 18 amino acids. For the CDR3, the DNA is TGCGCCAGCAGCCCCTCTCTCAAACAGAGATTAAGCAATCAGCCCCAGCATTTT. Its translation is CASSPSLKQRLSNQPQHF.